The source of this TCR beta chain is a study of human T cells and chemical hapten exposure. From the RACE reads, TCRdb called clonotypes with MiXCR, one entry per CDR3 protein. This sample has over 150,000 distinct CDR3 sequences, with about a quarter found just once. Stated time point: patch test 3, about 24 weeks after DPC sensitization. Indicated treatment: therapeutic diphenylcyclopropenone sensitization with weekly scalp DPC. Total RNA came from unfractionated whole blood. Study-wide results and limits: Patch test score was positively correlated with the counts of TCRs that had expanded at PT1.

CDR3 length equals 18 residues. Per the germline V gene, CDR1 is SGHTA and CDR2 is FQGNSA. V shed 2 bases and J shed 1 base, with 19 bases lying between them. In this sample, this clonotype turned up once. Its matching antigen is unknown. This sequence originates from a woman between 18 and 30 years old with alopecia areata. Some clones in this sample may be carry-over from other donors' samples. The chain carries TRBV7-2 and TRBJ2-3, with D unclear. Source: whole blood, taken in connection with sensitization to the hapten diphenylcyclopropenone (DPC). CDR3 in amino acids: CASSLRQGRSVGTDTQYF. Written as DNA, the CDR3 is TGTGCCAGCAGCTTAAGACAAGGCAGGAGCGTAGGCACAGATACGCAGTATTTT.